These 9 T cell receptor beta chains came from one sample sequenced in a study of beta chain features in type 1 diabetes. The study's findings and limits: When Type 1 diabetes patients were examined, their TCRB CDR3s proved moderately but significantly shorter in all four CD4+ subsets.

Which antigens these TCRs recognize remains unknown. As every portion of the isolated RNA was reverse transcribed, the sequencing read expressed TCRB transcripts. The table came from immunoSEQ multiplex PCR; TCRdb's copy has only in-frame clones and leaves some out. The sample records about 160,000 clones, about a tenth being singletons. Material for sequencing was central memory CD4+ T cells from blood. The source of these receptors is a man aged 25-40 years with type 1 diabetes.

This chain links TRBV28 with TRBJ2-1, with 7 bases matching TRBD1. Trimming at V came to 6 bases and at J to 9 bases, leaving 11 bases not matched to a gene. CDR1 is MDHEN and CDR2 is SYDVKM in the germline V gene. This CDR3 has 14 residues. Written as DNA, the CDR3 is TGTGCCAGCAGGACAGGGAATGGGGTAGGTGAGCAGTTCTTC. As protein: CASRTGNGVGEQFF.

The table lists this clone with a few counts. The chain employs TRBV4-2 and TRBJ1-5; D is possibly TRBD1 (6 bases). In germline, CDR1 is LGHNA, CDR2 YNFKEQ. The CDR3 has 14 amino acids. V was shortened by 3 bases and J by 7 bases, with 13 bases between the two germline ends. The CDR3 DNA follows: TGTGCCAGCAGCCAGGAAACAGGGCGCCAGCCCCAGCATTTT. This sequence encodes CASSQETGRQPQHF.

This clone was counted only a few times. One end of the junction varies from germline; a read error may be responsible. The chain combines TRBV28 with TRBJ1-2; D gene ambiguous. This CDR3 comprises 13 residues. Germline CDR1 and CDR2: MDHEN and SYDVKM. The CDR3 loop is CASSLLRTDGSFF. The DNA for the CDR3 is TGTGCCAGCAGTTTACTCCGTACAGACGGTTCCTTTTTC.

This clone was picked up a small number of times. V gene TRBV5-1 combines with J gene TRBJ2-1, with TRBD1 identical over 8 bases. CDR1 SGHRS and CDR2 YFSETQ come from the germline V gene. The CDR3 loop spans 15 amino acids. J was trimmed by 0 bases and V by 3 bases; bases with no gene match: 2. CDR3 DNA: TGCGCCAGCAGCTCCAGGGGGCTCTCCTACAATGAGCAGTTCTTC. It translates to CASSSRGLSYNEQFF. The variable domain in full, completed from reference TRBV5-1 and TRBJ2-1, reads KAGVTQTPRYLIKTRGQQVTLSCSPISGHRSVSWYQQTPGQGLQFLFEYFSETQRNKGNFPGRFSGRQFSNSRSEMNVSTLELGDSALYLCASSSRGLSYNEQFFGPGTRLTVL.

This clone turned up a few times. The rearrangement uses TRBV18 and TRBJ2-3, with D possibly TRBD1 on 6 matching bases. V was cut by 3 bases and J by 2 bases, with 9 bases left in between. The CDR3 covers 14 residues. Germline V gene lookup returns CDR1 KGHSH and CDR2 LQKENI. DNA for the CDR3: TGTGCCAGCTCACCCCGACAGGACACAGATACGCAGTATTTT. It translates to CASSPRQDTDTQYF.

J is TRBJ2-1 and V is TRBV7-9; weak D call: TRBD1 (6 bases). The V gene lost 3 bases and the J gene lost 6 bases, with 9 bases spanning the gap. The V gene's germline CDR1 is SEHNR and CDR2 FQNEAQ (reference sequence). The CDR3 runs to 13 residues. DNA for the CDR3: TGTGCCAGCAGCTTGCTAGGGGGCAATGAGCAGTTCTTC. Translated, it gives CASSLLGGNEQFF.

As DNA, the CDR3 is TGTGCCAGCAGTTTACGAGAAATACAGTACTTC. Translating gives CASSLREIQYF. This chain connects TRBV28 to TRBJ2-7; no reliable D call. Germline V gene data show CDR1 as MDHEN and CDR2 as SYDVKM. The CDR3 runs 11 residues. The germline V and J ends were trimmed by 2 bases and 10 bases, with 9 bases remaining between them.

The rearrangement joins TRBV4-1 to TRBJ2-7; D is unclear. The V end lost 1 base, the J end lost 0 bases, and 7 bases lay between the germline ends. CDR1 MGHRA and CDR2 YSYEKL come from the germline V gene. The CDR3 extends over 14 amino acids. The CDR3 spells CASSQVSSSYEQYF. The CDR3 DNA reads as TGCGCCAGCAGCCAAGTATCTAGCTCCTACGAGCAGTACTTC.

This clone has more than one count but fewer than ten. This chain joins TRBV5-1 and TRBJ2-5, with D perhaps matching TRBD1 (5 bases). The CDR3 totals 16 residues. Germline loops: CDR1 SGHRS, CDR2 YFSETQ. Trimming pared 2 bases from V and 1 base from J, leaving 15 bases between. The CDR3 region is CASSLGARVAQETQYF. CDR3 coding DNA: TGCGCCAGCAGCTTAGGGGCCAGGGTGGCCCAAGAGACCCAGTACTTC.